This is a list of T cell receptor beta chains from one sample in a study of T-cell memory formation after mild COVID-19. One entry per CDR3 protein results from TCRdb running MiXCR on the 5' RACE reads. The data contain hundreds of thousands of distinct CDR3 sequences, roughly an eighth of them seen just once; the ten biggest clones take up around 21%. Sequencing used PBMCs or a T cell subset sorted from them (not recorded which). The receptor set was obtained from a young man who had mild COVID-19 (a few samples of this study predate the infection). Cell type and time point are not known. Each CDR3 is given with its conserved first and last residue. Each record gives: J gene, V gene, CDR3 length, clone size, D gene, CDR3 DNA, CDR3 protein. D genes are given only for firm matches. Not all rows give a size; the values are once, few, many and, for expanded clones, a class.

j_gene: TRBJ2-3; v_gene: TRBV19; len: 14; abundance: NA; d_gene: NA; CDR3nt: TGTGCCAGTAGTATAGCGCGACGGATGGATACGCAGTATTTT; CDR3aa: CASSIARRMDTQYF
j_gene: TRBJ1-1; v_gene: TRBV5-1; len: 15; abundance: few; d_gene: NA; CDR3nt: TGCGCCAGCAGCTTGGGGGTGAGGGAAGGGAATGAAGCTTTCTTT; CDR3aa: CASSLGVREGNEAFF
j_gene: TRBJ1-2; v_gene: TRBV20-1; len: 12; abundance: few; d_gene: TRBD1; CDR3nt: TGCAGTGCTAGAGGCGGACAGGCCGGCGGCACCTTC; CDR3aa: CSARGGQAGGTF
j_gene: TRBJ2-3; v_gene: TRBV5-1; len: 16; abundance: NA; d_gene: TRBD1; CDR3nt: TGCGCCAGCAGCTTGTGGCAGGGGGCCGGGGCAGATACGCAGTATTTT; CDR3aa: CASSLWQGAGADTQYF
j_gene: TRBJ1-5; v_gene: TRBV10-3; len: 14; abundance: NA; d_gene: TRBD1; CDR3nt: TGTGCCATCAAAGAGGACAGGGGCAATCAGCCCCAGCATTTT; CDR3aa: CAIKEDRGNQPQHF
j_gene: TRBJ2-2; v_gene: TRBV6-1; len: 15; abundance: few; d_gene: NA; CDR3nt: TGTGCCAGCATTCTATCGCACCTGAACACCGGGGAGCTGTTTTTT; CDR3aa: CASILSHLNTGELFF
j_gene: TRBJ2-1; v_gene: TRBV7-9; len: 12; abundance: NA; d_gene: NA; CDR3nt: TGTGCCAGCAGCTTGTGGGGGGATGAGCAGTTCTTC; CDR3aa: CASSLWGDEQFF
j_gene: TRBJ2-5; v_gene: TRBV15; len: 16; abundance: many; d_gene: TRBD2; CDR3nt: TGTGCCACCAGCAGAGCTAGCGGCGCCGTCCAAGAGACCCAGTACTTC; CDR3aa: CATSRASGAVQETQYF
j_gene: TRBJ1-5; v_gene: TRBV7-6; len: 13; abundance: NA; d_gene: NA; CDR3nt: TGTGCCAGCAGCTTAGACAGCCATCAGCCCCAGCATTTT; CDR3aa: CASSLDSHQPQHF
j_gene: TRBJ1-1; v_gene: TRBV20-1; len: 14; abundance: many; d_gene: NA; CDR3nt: TGCAGTGCTAGAGATCCGGGGATGAACACTGAAGCTTTCTTT; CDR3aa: CSARDPGMNTEAFF